A single sample is the source of the 15 T cell receptor beta chains below, sequenced in a study of blood T cell repertoires in COVID-19. Produced via immunoSEQ multiplex PCR; TCRdb's table is partial and in-frame only. The repertoire holds approximately 150,000 clones, with around 84% as singletons. Sequenced: peripheral blood. All receptors derive from a woman older than 75 with acute or convalescent COVID-19.

V and J are TRBV7-9 and TRBJ2-7, with 7 bases fitting TRBD2. This CDR3 contains 15 residues. The germline V gene has CDR1 SEHNR and CDR2 FQNEAQ (reference sequence). V was clipped by 4 bases and J by 1 base; unmatched bases: 7. The DNA of the CDR3 is TGTGCCAGCAGCTCTCTCCCGGGGGGATCCTACGAGCAGTACTTC. The encoded protein is CASSSLPGGSYEQYF.

This clone was seen a few times. J is TRBJ1-2 and V is TRBV7-2, with 10 bases lining up with TRBD1. V lost 4 bases to trimming and J lost 7 bases; unmatched junction nucleotides: 9. In germline, CDR1 is SGHTA, CDR2 FQGNSA. This CDR3 region has 15 residues. Here the CDR3 reads CASSYRGQGGGGYTF. As DNA, the CDR3 is TGTGCCAGCAGCTACCGAGGACAGGGGGGTGGTGGCTACACCTTC.

The V gene is TRBV6-6, the J gene TRBJ2-1, with TRBD1 matching 10 bases. The length of the CDR3 is 12 residues. Germline assignment: CDR1 MNHNY and CDR2 SVGAGI (reference sequence). V lost 5 bases, J lost 10 bases, and 2 bases stayed unmatched. In nucleotides, the CDR3 is TGTGCCAGCAGTGACAGGGGGCAAGAGCAGTTCTTC. Residues: CASSDRGQEQFF.

This clone was detected a few times. The gene calls are TRBV27 and TRBJ1-2, with D unresolved. Germline V gene data show CDR1 as MNHEY and CDR2 as SMNVEV (reference sequence). The V end was cut by 6 bases, the J end by 0 bases, with 8 bases between. This CDR3 region has 13 residues. Here the CDR3 reads CASSTASNYGYTF. In DNA, the CDR3 is TGTGCCAGCAGCACAGCCTCTAACTATGGCTACACCTTC.

The chain carries TRBV5-1 and TRBJ2-7, with TRBD1 matching over 9 bases. This CDR3 is 15 amino acids long. The germline CDR1 and CDR2 sequences are SGHRS and YFSETQ. Trimming took 5 bases from V and 2 from J; bases not matched to a gene: 8. CDR3 sequence: CASRLGQGPTYEQYF. The DNA for the CDR3 is TGCGCCAGCAGATTAGGACAGGGGCCTACCTACGAGCAGTACTTC.

The table lists this clone with a count of one. The chain carries TRBV30 and TRBJ2-7, with D tentatively TRBD1 (5 bases). The CDR3 contains 12 residues. Trimming took 3 bases from V and 2 from J, leaving 8 bases between them. The germline V gene has CDR1 GTSNPN and CDR2 SVGIG (reference sequence). The CDR3 is CAWSVTAYEQYF. In DNA form, the CDR3 reads TGTGCCTGGAGCGTGACAGCCTACGAGCAGTACTTC.

This chain links TRBV5-1 with TRBJ2-3, with D maybe TRBD2 (6 bases). Germline lookup yields CDR1 SGHRS and CDR2 YFSETQ. The CDR3 runs to 17 residues. The V gene lost 3 bases and the J gene lost 1 base, with 18 bases spanning the gap. In DNA, the CDR3 is TGCGCCAGCAGCTCACAACCTGGCGGGGCCGGCACAGATACGCAGTATTTT. It is translated as CASSSQPGGAGTDTQYF.

This sequence joins TRBV5-1 and TRBJ1-4, with D possibly TRBD1 on 5 matching bases. Germline V gene lookup returns CDR1 SGHRS and CDR2 YFSETQ. CDR3 size: 16 residues. The germline V and J ends were trimmed by 0 bases and 0 bases, with 9 bases remaining between them. The CDR3 sequence is CASSLGQSTTNEKLFF. The CDR3 DNA sequence: TGCGCCAGCAGCTTGGGACAGTCAACAACTAATGAAAAACTGTTTTTT.

The gene calls are TRBV19 and TRBJ2-3; 9 nucleotides align to TRBD1. Germline trimming cut 8 bases from V and 4 bases from J; bases unmatched to any gene: 10. This CDR3 is 15 amino acids long. Germline CDR1 and CDR2: LNHDA and SQIVND (reference sequence). Here the CDR3 reads CASASGQGPADTQYF. DNA of the CDR3: TGTGCCAGTGCCAGCGGACAGGGGCCCGCAGATACGCAGTATTTT.

This clone was detected once. CDR3 loop: CASSPGAVPADGYTF. CDR3 nucleotides: TGTGCCAGCTCACCGGGGGCTGTCCCCGCGGATGGCTACACCTTC. The chain uses TRBV18 and TRBJ1-2, with a possible D match to TRBD1 (6 bases). V was pared by 3 bases and J by 6 bases, with 17 bases between. Germline CDR1 is KGHSH and CDR2 is LQKENI. There are 15 residues in the CDR3.

V is TRBV9 and J is TRBJ2-7; D may be TRBD1 (5 bases). Germline values: CDR1 SGDLS, CDR2 YYNGEE. Trimming stripped 1 base from V and 4 bases from J, with 9 bases between. The CDR3 sequence is 13 residues long. CDR3 nucleotide sequence: TGTGCCAGCAGCGTACGTCAGGGTTACGAGCAGTACTTC. It yields the protein CASSVRQGYEQYF.

The V gene is TRBV28, the J gene TRBJ1-5; D may be TRBD1 (6 bases). The V gene's germline CDR1 is MDHEN and CDR2 SYDVKM. Trimming pared 6 bases from V and 5 bases from J, leaving 23 bases between. There are 17 residues in the CDR3. The CDR3, as DNA: TGTGCCAGCAGACTCAATACACTCAGGGGTCTCCATCAGCCCCAGCATTTT. Encoded protein: CASRLNTLRGLHQPQHF.

In DNA, the CDR3 is TGTGCCAGCAGTTCCCCGGGACAAGGGACTGAAAAACTGTTTTTT. Amino acids: CASSSPGQGTEKLFF. The chain has TRBV28 and TRBJ1-4; tentatively, D is TRBD1 (6 bases). The CDR3 sequence is 15 residues long. The germline V gene encodes CDR1 MDHEN and CDR2 SYDVKM. V lost 4 bases and J 7 bases, leaving 16 bases between the germline ends.

This chain connects TRBV30 to TRBJ2-2; a possible D gene is TRBD1 (5 bases). In germline, CDR1 is GTSNPN, CDR2 SVGIG (reference sequence). The CDR3 runs to 14 residues. V dropped 1 base and J dropped 5 bases, with 11 bases sitting between them. CDR3 in amino acids: CAWSAHRRTGELFF. The CDR3 region has the DNA TGTGCCTGGAGTGCCCACAGGAGAACCGGGGAGCTGTTTTTT.

The CDR3 loop is CASSIQNQNEKLFF. CDR3 sequence (DNA): TGTGCCAGCAGTATCCAGAACCAGAATGAAAAACTGTTTTTT. This sequence joins TRBV2 and TRBJ1-4; the D is unclear. The CDR3 is 14 amino acids. CDR1 and CDR2 (germline): SNHLY, FYNNEI. Trimming took off 5 bases at V and 5 bases at J, with 12 bases between the two ends.